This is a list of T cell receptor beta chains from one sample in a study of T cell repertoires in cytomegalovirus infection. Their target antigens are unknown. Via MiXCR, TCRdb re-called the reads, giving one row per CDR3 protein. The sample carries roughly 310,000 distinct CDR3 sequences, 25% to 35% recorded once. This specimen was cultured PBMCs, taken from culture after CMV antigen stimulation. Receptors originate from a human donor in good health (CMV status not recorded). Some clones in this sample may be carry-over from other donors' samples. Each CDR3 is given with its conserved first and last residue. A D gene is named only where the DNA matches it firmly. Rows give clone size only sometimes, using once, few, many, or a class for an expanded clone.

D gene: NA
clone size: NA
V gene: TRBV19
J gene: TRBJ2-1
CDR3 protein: CASSIEQTAFYNEQFF
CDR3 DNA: TGTGCCAGTAGTATAGAACAGACAGCATTCTACAATGAGCAGTTCTTC

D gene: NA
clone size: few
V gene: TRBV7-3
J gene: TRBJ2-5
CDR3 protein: CASSLSGLSETQYF
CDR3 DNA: TGTGCCAGCAGCTTAAGCGGGCTTTCCGAGACCCAGTACTTC

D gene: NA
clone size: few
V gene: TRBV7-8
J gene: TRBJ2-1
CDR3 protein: CASSLSHEQFF
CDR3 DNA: TGTGCCAGCAGCTTATCGCATGAGCAGTTCTTC

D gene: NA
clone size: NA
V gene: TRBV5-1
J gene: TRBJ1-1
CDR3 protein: CASSLAKRSTEAFF
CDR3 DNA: TGCGCCAGCAGCTTGGCCAAAAGGAGCACTGAAGCTTTCTTT

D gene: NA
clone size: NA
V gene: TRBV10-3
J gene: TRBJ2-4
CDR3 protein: CAISESSSGLQYF
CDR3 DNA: TGTGCCATCAGTGAGTCAAGTTCGGGACTTCAGTACTTC

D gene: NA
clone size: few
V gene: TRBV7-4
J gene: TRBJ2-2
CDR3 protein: CASSPRGGGGELFF
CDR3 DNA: TGTGCCAGCTCGCCGCGGGGAGGTGGCGGGGAGCTGTTTTTT

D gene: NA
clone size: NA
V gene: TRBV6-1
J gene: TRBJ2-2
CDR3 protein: CASSESVSDTGELFF
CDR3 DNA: TGTGCCAGCAGTGAAAGTGTCTCGGATACCGGGGAGCTGTTTTTT

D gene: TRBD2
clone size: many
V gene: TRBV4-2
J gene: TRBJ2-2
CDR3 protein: CASSQDPAGGNTGELFF
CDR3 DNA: TGTGCCAGCAGCCAAGATCCGGCGGGAGGTAACACCGGGGAGCTGTTTTTT

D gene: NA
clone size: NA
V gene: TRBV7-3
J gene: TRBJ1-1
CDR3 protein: CASSLEGMANTEAFF
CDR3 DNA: TGTGCCAGCAGCTTAGAAGGGATGGCGAACACTGAAGCTTTCTTT

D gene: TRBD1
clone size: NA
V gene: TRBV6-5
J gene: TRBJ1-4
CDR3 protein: CASSYRVLTGVNEKLFF
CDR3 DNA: TGTGCCAGCAGTTACCGCGTTCTAACAGGGGTCAATGAAAAACTGTTTTTT

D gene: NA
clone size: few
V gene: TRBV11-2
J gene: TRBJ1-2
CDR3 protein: CAIQRDEDYGYTF
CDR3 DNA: TGTGCCATCCAACGAGACGAGGACTATGGCTACACCTTC

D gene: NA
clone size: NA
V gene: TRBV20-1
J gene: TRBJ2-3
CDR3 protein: CSARNPYQGTDTQYF
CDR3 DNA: TGCAGTGCTAGAAACCCGTATCAGGGCACAGATACGCAGTATTTT

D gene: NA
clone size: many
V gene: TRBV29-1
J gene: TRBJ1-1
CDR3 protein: CSVHGQRVNTEAFF
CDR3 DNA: TGCAGCGTCCACGGACAGAGAGTGAACACTGAAGCTTTCTTT

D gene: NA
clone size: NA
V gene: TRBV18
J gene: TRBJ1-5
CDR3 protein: CASSAFPQGQPQHF
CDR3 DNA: TGTGCCAGCTCAGCTTTTCCCCAAGGTCAGCCCCAGCATTTT

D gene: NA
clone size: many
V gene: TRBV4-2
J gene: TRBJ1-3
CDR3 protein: CASSQGLAAGNTIYF
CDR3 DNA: TGTGCCAGCAGCCAAGGGCTTGCCGCCGGAAACACCATATATTTT

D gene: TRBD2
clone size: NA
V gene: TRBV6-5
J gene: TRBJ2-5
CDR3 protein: CASSYRIAGDGETQYF
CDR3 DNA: TGTGCCAGCAGTTACAGGATAGCGGGAGATGGTGAGACCCAGTACTTC

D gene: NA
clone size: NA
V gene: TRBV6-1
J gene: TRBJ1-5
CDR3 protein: CASSEEITGFQPQHF
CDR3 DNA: TGTGCCAGCAGTGAAGAAATTACGGGTTTTCAGCCCCAGCATTTT

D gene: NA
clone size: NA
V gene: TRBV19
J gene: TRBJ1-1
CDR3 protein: CASSPQIGTQAFF
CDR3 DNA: TGTGCCAGTAGTCCGCAGATCGGGACTCAAGCTTTCTTT

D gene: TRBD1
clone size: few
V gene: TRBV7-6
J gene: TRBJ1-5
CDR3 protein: CASSPGQGIGKPQHF
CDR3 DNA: TGTGCCAGCAGTCCGGGACAGGGGATCGGTAAGCCCCAGCATTTT

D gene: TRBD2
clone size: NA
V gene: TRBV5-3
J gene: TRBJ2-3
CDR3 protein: CASSPRGGLTDTQYF
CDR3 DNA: TGTGCCAGCAGCCCCCGGGGGGGCCTCACAGATACGCAGTATTTT

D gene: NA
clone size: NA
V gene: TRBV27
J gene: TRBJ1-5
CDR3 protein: CASSLSFREDQPQHF
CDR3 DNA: TGTGCCAGCAGTTTATCGTTCAGGGAGGACCAGCCCCAGCATTTT

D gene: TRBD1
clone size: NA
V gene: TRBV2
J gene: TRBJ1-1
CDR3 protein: CASSGTGSTEAFF
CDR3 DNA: TGTGCCAGCAGTGGGACAGGGTCCACTGAAGCTTTCTTT

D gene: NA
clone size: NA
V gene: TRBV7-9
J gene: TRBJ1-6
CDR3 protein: CASSNSAGSSPLHF
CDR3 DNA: TGTGCCAGCAGCAATTCGGCAGGGAGTTCACCCCTCCACTTT

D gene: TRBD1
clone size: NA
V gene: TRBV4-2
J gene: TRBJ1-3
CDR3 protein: CASSQDPGQGFSGNTIYF
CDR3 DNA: TGTGCCAGCAGCCAAGACCCCGGACAGGGCTTCTCTGGAAACACCATATATTTT

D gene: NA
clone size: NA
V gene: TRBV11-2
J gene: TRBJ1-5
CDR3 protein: CASSASSTAHQPQHF
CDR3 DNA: TGTGCCAGCAGCGCTTCAAGTACAGCACATCAGCCCCAGCATTTT

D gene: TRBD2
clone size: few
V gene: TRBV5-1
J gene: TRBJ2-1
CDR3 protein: CASSGTGTSYNEQFF
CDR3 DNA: TGCGCCAGCAGCGGTACCGGGACTAGCTACAATGAGCAGTTCTTC

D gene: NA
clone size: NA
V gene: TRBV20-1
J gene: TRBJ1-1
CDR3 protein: CSAKDRDTEAFF
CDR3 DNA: TGCAGTGCAAAAGACCGGGACACTGAAGCTTTCTTT

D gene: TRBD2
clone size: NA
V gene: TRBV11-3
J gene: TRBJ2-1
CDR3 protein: CASSLGPSGEQFF
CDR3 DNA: TGTGCCAGCAGCTTAGGCCCTAGCGGGGAGCAGTTCTTC

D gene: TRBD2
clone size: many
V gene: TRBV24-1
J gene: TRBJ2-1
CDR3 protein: CATSDTSGRASYNEQFF
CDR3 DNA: TGTGCCACCAGTGATACGAGCGGGAGGGCATCCTACAATGAGCAGTTCTTC

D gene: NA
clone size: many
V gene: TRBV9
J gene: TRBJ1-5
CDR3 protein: CASSRAPSNQPQHF
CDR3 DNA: TGTGCCAGCAGCAGGGCCCCTAGCAATCAGCCCCAGCATTTT

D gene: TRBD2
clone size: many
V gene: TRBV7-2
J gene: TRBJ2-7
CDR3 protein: CASSLGGGLAGGYVQYF
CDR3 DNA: TGTGCCAGCAGCTTAGGGGGGGGGCTAGCGGGAGGGTACGTGCAGTACTTC

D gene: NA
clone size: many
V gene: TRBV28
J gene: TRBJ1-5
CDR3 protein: CASTVGVAGNQPQHF
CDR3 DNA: TGTGCCAGCACCGTGGGGGTAGCGGGGAATCAGCCCCAGCATTTT

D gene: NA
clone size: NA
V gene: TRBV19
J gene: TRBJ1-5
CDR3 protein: CASMTQIYSNQPQHF
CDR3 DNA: TGTGCCAGTATGACCCAGATTTATAGCAATCAGCCCCAGCATTTT

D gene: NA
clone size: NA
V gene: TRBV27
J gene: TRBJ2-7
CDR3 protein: CASSPGRVSYEQYF
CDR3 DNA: TGTGCCAGCAGCCCGGGGCGGGTCTCCTACGAGCAGTACTTC

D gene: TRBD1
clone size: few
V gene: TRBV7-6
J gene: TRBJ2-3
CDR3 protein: CASSPHTGTGLTVTQYF
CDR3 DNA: TGTGCCAGCAGTCCACATACCGGGACAGGATTAACGGTTACGCAGTATTTT

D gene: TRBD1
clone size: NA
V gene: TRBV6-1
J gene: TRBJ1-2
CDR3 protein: CASTLDRGASGYTF
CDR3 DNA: TGTGCCAGCACCCTAGACAGGGGGGCGAGCGGCTACACCTTC

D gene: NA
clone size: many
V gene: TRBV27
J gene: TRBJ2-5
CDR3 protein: CASSLRYQETQYF
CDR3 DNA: TGTGCCAGCAGTTTAAGGTATCAAGAGACCCAGTACTTC

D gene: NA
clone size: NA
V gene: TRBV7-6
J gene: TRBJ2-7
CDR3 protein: CASSLGLTVYEQYF
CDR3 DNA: TGTGCCAGCAGCTTGGGACTTACAGTTTACGAGCAGTACTTC

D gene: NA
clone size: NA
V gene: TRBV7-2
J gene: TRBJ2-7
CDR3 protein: CASSSPRLSYEQYF
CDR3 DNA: TGTGCCAGCAGCTCACCAAGGCTCTCCTACGAGCAGTACTTC

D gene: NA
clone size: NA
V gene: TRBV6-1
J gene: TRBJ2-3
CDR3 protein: CASSDGVPTDTQYF
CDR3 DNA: TGTGCCAGCAGCGACGGGGTTCCCACAGATACGCAGTATTTT

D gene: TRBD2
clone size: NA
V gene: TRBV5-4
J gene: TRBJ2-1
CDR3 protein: CASSPGSSGRWDEQFF
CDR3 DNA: TGTGCCAGCAGCCCGGGGAGTAGCGGGAGGTGGGATGAGCAGTTCTTC

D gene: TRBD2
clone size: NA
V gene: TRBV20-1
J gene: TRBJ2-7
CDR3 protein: CSARVGTSGSYEQYF
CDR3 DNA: TGCAGTGCTAGAGTGGGGACTAGCGGGTCCTACGAGCAGTACTTC

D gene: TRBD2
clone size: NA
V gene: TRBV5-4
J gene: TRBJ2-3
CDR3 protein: CASSSPLAGEADTQYF
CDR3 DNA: TGTGCCAGCAGCTCGCCACTAGCGGGAGAGGCAGATACGCAGTATTTT

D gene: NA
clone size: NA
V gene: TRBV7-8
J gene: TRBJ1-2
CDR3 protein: CASSLTRGTPRYGYTF
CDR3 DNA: TGTGCCAGCAGCTTGACACGGGGGACCCCGCGCTATGGCTACACCTTC